These T cell receptor beta chains were read from a single sample in a study of a mutant IDH1 vaccine in newly diagnosed glioma. The method was immunoSEQ multiplex PCR; TCRdb's version includes in-frame clones alone and lacks a portion of them. The table includes under 60,000 clones, 70% to 85% detected once. These receptors are not linked to any known antigen. The sequences come from PBMCs, collected from a glioma patient whose treatment included an IDH1 peptide vaccine. The receptors were gathered from a woman between 40 and 50 years old with glioma. Some clones in this sample may be carry-over from other donors' samples. CDR3s include the opening cysteine and the closing phenylalanine or tryptophan. A D gene is named only where the DNA matches it firmly. Only some rows state a clone size, as once, few, many or a class for expanded clones.

TGTGCCATCGGGGGTCGGAACACTGAAGCTTTCTTT,CAIGGRNTEAFF,TRBJ1-1,NA,NA,TRBV10-3
TGTGCCAGCAGCTTAAGGGAGGCGAACACTGAAGCTTTCTTT,CASSLREANTEAFF,TRBJ1-1,NA,few,TRBV7-9
TGTGCCAGTAGTATGGGACAGGCCTACGAGCAGTACTTC,CASSMGQAYEQYF,TRBJ2-7,TRBD1,NA,TRBV19
TGTGCCAGCAGCCAAGATCTAGGAAGCACTGAAGCTTTCTTT,CASSQDLGSTEAFF,TRBJ1-1,NA,NA,TRBV4-2
TGTGCCAGCAGGGGGACAGACAACTATGGCTACACCTTC,CASRGTDNYGYTF,TRBJ1-2,TRBD1,NA,TRBV6-5
TGTGCCAGCATCCTGAGCGGGGGGGCCTACAATGAGCAGTTCTTC,CASILSGGAYNEQFF,TRBJ2-1,TRBD2,NA,TRBV6-6
TGTGCCAGCAGCCCCGTGGTGAGGCAAGGGCAGCCCCAGCATTTT,CASSPVVRQGQPQHF,TRBJ1-5,NA,few,TRBV7-2
TGTGCCTGGAGTGGTGCGTTCACCGGGGAGCTGTTTTTT,CAWSGAFTGELFF,TRBJ2-2,NA,NA,TRBV30
TGTGCCAGCAGCATGAGCGGGGGGCGGTACAATGAGCAGTTCTTC,CASSMSGGRYNEQFF,TRBJ2-1,TRBD2,NA,TRBV5-6
TGTGCCAGTAGCGCGGGCAGTTTGAACACTGAAGCTTTCTTT,CASSAGSLNTEAFF,TRBJ1-1,NA,NA,TRBV19
TGTGCCAGCAGCACCGACAGGGGCACAGATACGCAGTATTTT,CASSTDRGTDTQYF,TRBJ2-3,NA,NA,TRBV21-1
TGTGCCAGCAGCGCAACTGGGGCCAACGTCCTGACTTTC,CASSATGANVLTF,TRBJ2-6,NA,NA,TRBV5-6
TGTGCCAGCAGTGTACGGGGGGGCCCCTACAATGAGCAGTTCTTC,CASSVRGGPYNEQFF,TRBJ2-1,TRBD2,once,TRBV27
TGTGCCAGCAGCTTGGCCGGCGGGGCTAGCTCCTACGAGCAGTACTTC,CASSLAGGASSYEQYF,TRBJ2-7,NA,NA,TRBV5-6
TGCGCCAGCAGCCAAGTGGGGCTTACCGGGGAGCTGTTTTTT,CASSQVGLTGELFF,TRBJ2-2,NA,once,TRBV4-3
TGCGCCAGCAGCCCGGACAGGGGTTCCTACGAGCAGTACTTC,CASSPDRGSYEQYF,TRBJ2-7,TRBD1,once,TRBV5-1
TGCGCCAGTACCCCGGGAAGCGGCTACACAGATACGCAGTATTTT,CASTPGSGYTDTQYF,TRBJ2-3,NA,NA,TRBV5-1
TGTGCCAGCAGATCTAGGGTGACAGGGTCGCTGGATACGCAGTATTTT,CASRSRVTGSLDTQYF,TRBJ2-3,TRBD1,NA,TRBV7-9
TGTGCCAGCAGACCACCCGGGACAACTAATGAAAAACTGTTTTTT,CASRPPGTTNEKLFF,TRBJ1-4,NA,NA,TRBV27
TGTGCCAGCAGCTTAGAAAGAGGGACTAGAAGTACAGATACGCAGTATTTT,CASSLERGTRSTDTQYF,TRBJ2-3,TRBD2,NA,TRBV7-9
TGTGCCAGCCAGGGACTAGCGGGGAGCACAGATACGCAGTATTTT,CASQGLAGSTDTQYF,TRBJ2-3,TRBD2,once,TRBV2
TGTGCCAGCAGCTTGACAGGGGATGAACAGTATTTT,CASSLTGDEQYF,TRBJ2-3,TRBD1,NA,TRBV7-6
TGTGCCAGCAGTAAATTGCACGAGCAGTACTTC,CASSKLHEQYF,TRBJ2-7,NA,NA,TRBV6-6
TGTGCCAGTCACAGGGGCCGGAACACTGAAGCTTTCTTT,CASHRGRNTEAFF,TRBJ1-1,TRBD1,NA,TRBV19
TGTGCCAGCAGTCCCAGGGGTAGGGAGACCCAGTACTTC,CASSPRGRETQYF,TRBJ2-5,NA,NA,TRBV2
TGCGCCAGCAGCCAAGGGGTCGCAGTCACCCTCTATGGCTACACCTTC,CASSQGVAVTLYGYTF,TRBJ1-2,NA,NA,TRBV4-3
TGTGCCAGCAGCGAGGGACAGGGGGGAACTAATGAAAAACTGTTTTTT,CASSEGQGGTNEKLFF,TRBJ1-4,TRBD1,NA,TRBV9
TGTGCCAGCAGCTTAGGTCCAGTGAACACTGAAGCTTTCTTT,CASSLGPVNTEAFF,TRBJ1-1,NA,NA,TRBV7-2
TGTGCCAGCAGACCCCCAGGTTCTGAAGCTTTCTTT,CASRPPGSEAFF,TRBJ1-1,NA,NA,TRBV28
TGTGCCATCCGGGAGGGGCCCGGGGAGCTGTTTTTT,CAIREGPGELFF,TRBJ2-2,TRBD2,NA,TRBV7-9
TGCAGCGCTACAGACAGGGACGAGCAGTACTTC,CSATDRDEQYF,TRBJ2-7,TRBD1,NA,TRBV29-1
TGCAGCGCCCGGACAGACCTCTCCTACGAGCAGTACTTC,CSARTDLSYEQYF,TRBJ2-7,NA,NA,TRBV29-1
TGTGCCAGCTCACCACGAAACAGGGGCAATAGCAATCAGCCCCAGCATTTT,CASSPRNRGNSNQPQHF,TRBJ1-5,TRBD1,NA,TRBV18
TGTGCCAGCAGCTTGGGGTTCAGGGTGGACCGTAATGAAAAACTGTTTTTT,CASSLGFRVDRNEKLFF,TRBJ1-4,NA,NA,TRBV5-6
TGTGCCAGCAGCCCTCCTGGAAACACCATATATTTT,CASSPPGNTIYF,TRBJ1-3,NA,few,TRBV7-9
TGCAGCGTTGAATTCCGGGGCTATGGCTACACCTTC,CSVEFRGYGYTF,TRBJ1-2,NA,few,TRBV29-1
TGCGCCAGCAGCTTGGATTCCGGAGGGTGGGCTGAAGCTTTCTTT,CASSLDSGGWAEAFF,TRBJ1-1,NA,few,TRBV5-1
TGTGCCATCAGTGAAGACAGGGATGTCGGGGAGCTGTTTTTT,CAISEDRDVGELFF,TRBJ2-2,TRBD1,NA,TRBV10-3
TGTGCCAGCAGCCGGACAGGGGTCGAGTTCGGTCAGCCCCAGCATTTT,CASSRTGVEFGQPQHF,TRBJ1-5,TRBD1,NA,TRBV7-2
TGTGCCAGTATCAATAACGACAGGTCTAGAGTGGATGAAAAACTGTTTTTT,CASINNDRSRVDEKLFF,TRBJ1-4,NA,NA,TRBV19
TGTGCCAGTCAGAACACTGAAGCTTTCTTT,CASQNTEAFF,TRBJ1-1,NA,NA,TRBV19
TGTGCCAGCAGACAAGGACATCAGCCCCAGCATTTT,CASRQGHQPQHF,TRBJ1-5,NA,NA,TRBV25-1
TGCGCCAGCAGCTTGGGGACAGGGGCCTACGAGCAGTACTTC,CASSLGTGAYEQYF,TRBJ2-7,TRBD1,NA,TRBV5-1
TGCGCCAGCAGTAAGGGACTAGCTCTCGATGAGCAGTTCTTC,CASSKGLALDEQFF,TRBJ2-1,TRBD2,NA,TRBV4-3
TGTGCCAGCAGTGACAGTATGAACACCGGGGAGCTGTTTTTT,CASSDSMNTGELFF,TRBJ2-2,NA,NA,TRBV6-4
TGTGCCAGCTCACCAGTAGTCCAAGAGACCCAGTACTTC,CASSPVVQETQYF,TRBJ2-5,NA,NA,TRBV18
TGTGCCAGCAGCTCCTCAGGCGGCTCTGGAAACACCATATATTTT,CASSSSGGSGNTIYF,TRBJ1-3,NA,NA,TRBV7-2
TGTGCCAGCAGCTTAGCTGTCCGGCGGGGGGGCCAGTACGAGCAGTACTTC,CASSLAVRRGGQYEQYF,TRBJ2-7,TRBD2,NA,TRBV5-4
TGTGCCAGCAGCCAAGATCGGGCTAGCGGGGACTACGAGCAGTACTTC,CASSQDRASGDYEQYF,TRBJ2-7,TRBD2,NA,TRBV4-2
TGTGCCACCCTCCTCCCGGGCGGGGGAAGGAATGAGCAGTTCTTC,CATLLPGGGRNEQFF,TRBJ2-1,TRBD2,NA,TRBV15
TGTGCCAGCCGGGGGGGAGGGAGAGGCTACGAGCAGTACTTC,CASRGGGRGYEQYF,TRBJ2-7,TRBD2,NA,TRBV6-5
TGTGCCAGCAGCGTAGACGGGGTGACCTACAATGAGCAGTTCTTC,CASSVDGVTYNEQFF,TRBJ2-1,NA,NA,TRBV9
TGTGCCAGCGGTGAAGTGAGCGGACCGACGTATGGCTACACCTTC,CASGEVSGPTYGYTF,TRBJ1-2,NA,NA,TRBV2
TGTGCCAGCAGGGAGGGCGGGGGGCCAGGCACCGGGGAGCTGTTTTTT,CASREGGGPGTGELFF,TRBJ2-2,TRBD2,once,TRBV7-2
TGTGCCAGCAGCCCCGGCACTTCCCCTTACACTGAAGCTTTCTTT,CASSPGTSPYTEAFF,TRBJ1-1,NA,NA,TRBV13
TGTGCCAGCAGCGTAGGTAACGGGGGAGGCCAGCCCCAGCATTTT,CASSVGNGGGQPQHF,TRBJ1-5,NA,NA,TRBV9
TGTGCCAGCAGCCCAACCGGGAAGCCCATACCCCTCCACTTT,CASSPTGKPIPLHF,TRBJ1-6,NA,NA,TRBV7-2
TGTGCCAGCAGCGTAGGGCCGGCTCGCGGGGACGCAAAAGAGACCCAGTACTTC,CASSVGPARGDAKETQYF,TRBJ2-5,NA,once,TRBV9
TGCGCCAGCAGTCTACCCGGGAGGAACACTGAAGCTTTCTTT,CASSLPGRNTEAFF,TRBJ1-1,NA,NA,TRBV4-1
TGCGCCAGCAGCTCACATCAGGGAAACAATCAGCCCCAGCATTTT,CASSSHQGNNQPQHF,TRBJ1-5,NA,NA,TRBV4-3